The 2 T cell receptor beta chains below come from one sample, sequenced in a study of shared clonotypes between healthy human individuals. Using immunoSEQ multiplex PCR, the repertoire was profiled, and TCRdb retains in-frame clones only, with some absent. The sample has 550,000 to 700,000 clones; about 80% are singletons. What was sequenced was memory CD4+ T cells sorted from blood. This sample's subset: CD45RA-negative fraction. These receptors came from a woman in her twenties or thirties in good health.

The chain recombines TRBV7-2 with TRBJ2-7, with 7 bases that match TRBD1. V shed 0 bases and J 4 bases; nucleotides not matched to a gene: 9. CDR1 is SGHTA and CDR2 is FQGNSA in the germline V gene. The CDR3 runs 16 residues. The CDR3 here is CASSLAQGVIGYEQYF. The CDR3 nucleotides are TGTGCCAGCAGCTTAGCCCAGGGGGTGATTGGTTACGAGCAGTACTTC.

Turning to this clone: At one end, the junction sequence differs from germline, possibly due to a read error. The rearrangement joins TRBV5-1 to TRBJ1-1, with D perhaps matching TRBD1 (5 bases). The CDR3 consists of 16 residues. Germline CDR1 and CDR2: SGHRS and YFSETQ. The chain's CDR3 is CARSRAGGRGVTEAFF. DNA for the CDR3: TGCGCCCGCAGCCGAGCGGGGGGAAGAGGGGTCACTGAAGCTTTCTTT.